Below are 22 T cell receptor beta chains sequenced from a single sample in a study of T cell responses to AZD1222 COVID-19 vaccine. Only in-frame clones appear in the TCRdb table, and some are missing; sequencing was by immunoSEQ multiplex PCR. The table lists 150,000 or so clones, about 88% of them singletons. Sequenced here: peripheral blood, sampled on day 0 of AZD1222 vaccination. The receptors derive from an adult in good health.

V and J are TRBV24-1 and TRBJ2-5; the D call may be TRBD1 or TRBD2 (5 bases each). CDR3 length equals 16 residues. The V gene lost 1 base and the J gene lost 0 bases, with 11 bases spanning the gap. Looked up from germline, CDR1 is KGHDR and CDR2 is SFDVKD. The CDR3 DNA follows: TGTGCCACCAGTGATTTCCGGGGACCGTACCAAGAGACCCAGTACTTC. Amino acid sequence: CATSDFRGPYQETQYF.

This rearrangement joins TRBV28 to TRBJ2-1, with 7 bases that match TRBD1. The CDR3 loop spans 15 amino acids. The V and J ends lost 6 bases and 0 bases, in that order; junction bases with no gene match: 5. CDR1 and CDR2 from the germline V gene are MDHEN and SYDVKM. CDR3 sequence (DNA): TGTGCCAGCAGCCTAGACAGGGCCTCCTACAATGAGCAGTTCTTC. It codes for CASSLDRASYNEQFF.

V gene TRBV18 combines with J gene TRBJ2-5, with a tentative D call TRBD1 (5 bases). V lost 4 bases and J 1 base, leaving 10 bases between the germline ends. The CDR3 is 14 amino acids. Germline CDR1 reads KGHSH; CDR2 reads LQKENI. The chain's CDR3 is CASSHRTPQETQYF. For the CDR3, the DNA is TGTGCCAGCTCACACCGGACACCCCAAGAGACCCAGTACTTC. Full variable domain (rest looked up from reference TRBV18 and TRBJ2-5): NAGVMQNPRHLVRRRGQEARLRCSPMKGHSHVYWYRQLPEEGLKFMVYLQKENIIDESGMPKERFSAEFPKEGPSILRIQQVVRGDSAAYFCASSHRTPQETQYFGPGTRLLVL.

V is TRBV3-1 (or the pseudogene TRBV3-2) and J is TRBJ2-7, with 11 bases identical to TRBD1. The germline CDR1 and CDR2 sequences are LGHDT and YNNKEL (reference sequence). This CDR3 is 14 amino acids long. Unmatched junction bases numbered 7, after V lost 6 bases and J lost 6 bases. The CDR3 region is CASSSGTGGFEQYV. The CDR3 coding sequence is TGTGCCAGCAGTTCGGGGACAGGGGGGTTCGAGCAGTACGTC.

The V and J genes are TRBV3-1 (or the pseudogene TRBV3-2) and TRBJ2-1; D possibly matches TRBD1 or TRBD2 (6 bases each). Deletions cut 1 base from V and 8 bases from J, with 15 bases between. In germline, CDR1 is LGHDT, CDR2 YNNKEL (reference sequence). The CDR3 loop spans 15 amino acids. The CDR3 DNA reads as TGTGCCAGCAGCCAAGGGTTGGGGGGCGCGGATGAGCAGTTCTTC. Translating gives CASSQGLGGADEQFF.

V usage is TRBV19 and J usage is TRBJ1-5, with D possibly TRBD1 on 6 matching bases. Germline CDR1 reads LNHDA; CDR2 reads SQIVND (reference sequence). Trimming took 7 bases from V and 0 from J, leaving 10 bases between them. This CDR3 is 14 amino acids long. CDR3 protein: CASTSGASNQPQHF. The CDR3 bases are TGTGCCAGTACCTCGGGGGCTAGCAATCAGCCCCAGCATTTT. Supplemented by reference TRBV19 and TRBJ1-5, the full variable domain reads DGGITQSPKYLFRKEGQNVTLSCEQNLNHDAMYWYRQDPGQGLRLIYYSQIVNDFQKGDIAEGYSVSREKKESFPLTVTSAQKNPTAFYLCASTSGASNQPQHFGDGTRLSIL.

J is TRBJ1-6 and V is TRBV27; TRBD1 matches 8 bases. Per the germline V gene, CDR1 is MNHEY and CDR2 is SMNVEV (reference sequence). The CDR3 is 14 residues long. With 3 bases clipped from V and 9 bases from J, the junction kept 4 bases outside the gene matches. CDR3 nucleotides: TGTGCCAGCAGTTTTTTAACAGGGGGTTCACCCCTCCACTTT. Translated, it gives CASSFLTGGSPLHF.

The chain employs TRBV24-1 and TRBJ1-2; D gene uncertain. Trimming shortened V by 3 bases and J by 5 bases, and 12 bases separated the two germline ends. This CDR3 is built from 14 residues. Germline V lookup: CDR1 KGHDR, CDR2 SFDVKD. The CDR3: CATSDPWRSYGYTF. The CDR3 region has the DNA TGTGCCACCAGTGATCCTTGGCGATCATATGGCTACACCTTC.

The CDR3 reads CASTLGQGVLNYGYTF. CDR3 DNA: TGTGCCAGCACCTTGGGACAGGGGGTCCTCAACTATGGCTACACCTTC. The chain combines TRBV7-9 with TRBJ1-2; 11 bases are a match to TRBD1. Germline values: CDR1 SEHNR, CDR2 FQNEAQ (reference sequence). The V gene end was trimmed by 7 bases and the J gene end by 2 bases; junction bases not matched to a gene: 9. The CDR3 covers 16 residues.

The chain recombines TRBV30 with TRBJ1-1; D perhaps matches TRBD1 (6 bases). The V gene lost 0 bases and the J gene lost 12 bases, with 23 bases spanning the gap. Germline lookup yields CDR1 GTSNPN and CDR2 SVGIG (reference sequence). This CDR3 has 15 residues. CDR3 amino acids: CAWSVTLQVRGIPFF. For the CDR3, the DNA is TGTGCCTGGAGTGTCACCCTCCAGGTCAGGGGAATACCTTTCTTT.

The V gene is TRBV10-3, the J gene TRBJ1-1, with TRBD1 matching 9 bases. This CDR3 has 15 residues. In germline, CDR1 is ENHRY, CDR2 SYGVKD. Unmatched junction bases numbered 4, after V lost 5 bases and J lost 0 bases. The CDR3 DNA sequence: TGTGCCATCAGTACAGGGGGCAGCATGAACACTGAAGCTTTCTTT. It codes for CAISTGGSMNTEAFF.

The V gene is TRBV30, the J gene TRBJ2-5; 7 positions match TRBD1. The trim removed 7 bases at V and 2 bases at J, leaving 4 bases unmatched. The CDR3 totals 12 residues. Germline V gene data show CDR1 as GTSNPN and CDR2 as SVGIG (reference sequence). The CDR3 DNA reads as TGTGCCTCAAGCAGGGGGCAAGAGACCCAGTACTTC. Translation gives CASSRGQETQYF.

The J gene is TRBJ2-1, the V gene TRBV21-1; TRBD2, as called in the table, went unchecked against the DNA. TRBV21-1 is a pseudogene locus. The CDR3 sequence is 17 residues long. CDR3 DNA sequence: TGTGCCAGCAGCATACGGACTAGCGGGGTCAGAGACAATGAGCAGTTCTTC. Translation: CASSIRTSGVRDNEQFF.

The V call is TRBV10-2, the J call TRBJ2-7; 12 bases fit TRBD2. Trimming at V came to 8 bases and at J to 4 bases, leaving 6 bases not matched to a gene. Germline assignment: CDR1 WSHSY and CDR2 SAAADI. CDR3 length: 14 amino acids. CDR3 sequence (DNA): TGCGCCAGCCGAGGACTAGCGGGATCTTACGAGCAGTACTTC. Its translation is CASRGLAGSYEQYF.

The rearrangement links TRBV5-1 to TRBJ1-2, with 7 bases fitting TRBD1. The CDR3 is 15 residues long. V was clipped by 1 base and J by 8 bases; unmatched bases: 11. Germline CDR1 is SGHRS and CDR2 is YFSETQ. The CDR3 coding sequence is TGCGCCAGCAGCTTGTCCAGGGGGAGACTAGAGGGCTACACCTTC. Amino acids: CASSLSRGRLEGYTF.

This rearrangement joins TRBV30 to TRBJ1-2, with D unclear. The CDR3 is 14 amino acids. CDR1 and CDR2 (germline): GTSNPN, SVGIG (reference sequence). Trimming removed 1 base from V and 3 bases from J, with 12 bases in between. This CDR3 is CAWSGASSHYGYTF. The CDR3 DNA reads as TGTGCCTGGAGTGGGGCATCTTCCCACTATGGCTACACCTTC.

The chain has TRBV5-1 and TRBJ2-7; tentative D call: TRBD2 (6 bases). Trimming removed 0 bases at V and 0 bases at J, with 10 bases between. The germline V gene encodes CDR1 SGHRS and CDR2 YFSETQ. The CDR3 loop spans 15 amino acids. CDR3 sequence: CASSLVAGSSYEQYF. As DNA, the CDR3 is TGCGCCAGCAGCTTGGTGGCGGGGAGCTCCTACGAGCAGTACTTC.

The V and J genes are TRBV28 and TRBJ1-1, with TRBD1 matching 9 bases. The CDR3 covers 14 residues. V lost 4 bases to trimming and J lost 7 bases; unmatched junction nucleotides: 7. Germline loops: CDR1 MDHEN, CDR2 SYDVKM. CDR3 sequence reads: CASSYYRGRDEAFF. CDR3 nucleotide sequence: TGTGCCAGCAGTTACTACAGGGGGCGTGATGAAGCTTTCTTT.

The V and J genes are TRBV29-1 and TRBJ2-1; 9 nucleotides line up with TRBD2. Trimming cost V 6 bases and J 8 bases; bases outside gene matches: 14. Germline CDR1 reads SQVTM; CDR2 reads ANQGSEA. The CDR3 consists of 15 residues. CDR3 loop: CSVGPGGRAVDEQFF. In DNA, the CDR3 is TGCAGCGTGGGCCCTGGCGGGAGGGCCGTGGATGAGCAGTTCTTC.

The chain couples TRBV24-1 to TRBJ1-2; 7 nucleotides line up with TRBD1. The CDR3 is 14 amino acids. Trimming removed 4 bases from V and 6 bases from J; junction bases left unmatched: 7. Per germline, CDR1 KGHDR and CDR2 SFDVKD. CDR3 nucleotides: TGTGCCACCAGTGAAACGGGACAGAAAAATGGCTACACCTTC. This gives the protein CATSETGQKNGYTF.

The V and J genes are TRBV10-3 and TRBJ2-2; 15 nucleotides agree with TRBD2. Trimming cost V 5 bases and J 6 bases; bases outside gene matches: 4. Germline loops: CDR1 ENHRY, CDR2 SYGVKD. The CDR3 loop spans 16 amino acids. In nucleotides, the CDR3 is TGTGCCATCAGTCCGGGACTAGCGGGAGGAGCCGGGGAGCTGTTTTTT. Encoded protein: CAISPGLAGGAGELFF.

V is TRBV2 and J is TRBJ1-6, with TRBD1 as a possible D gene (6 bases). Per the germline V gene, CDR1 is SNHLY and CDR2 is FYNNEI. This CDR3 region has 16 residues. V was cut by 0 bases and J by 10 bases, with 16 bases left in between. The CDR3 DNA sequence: TGTGCCAGCAGTGAAGCATCGTCAGGGGTTTTCTCACCCCTCCACTTT. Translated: CASSEASSGVFSPLHF.